These T cell receptor beta chains were read from a single sample in a study of blood T cell repertoires in COVID-19. The table came from immunoSEQ multiplex PCR; TCRdb's copy has only in-frame clones and leaves some out. Of under 300,000 clones listed, 85% are singletons. Sequencing was done on a sample of peripheral blood. The receptors were sampled from a human donor in a cohort sampled during active COVID-19. CDR3s include the opening cysteine and the closing phenylalanine or tryptophan. D genes are given only for firm matches. Size values are once, few and many counts, or a class for expanded clones, and some rows have none.

j_call: TRBJ2-2
d_call: NA
clone_size: NA
v_call: TRBV18
cdr3_nt: TGTGCCAGCTCACCCCCCGTTAGTAGCTCGGGCACCGGGGAGCTGTTTTTT
cdr3_aa: CASSPPVSSSGTGELFF

j_call: TRBJ2-7
d_call: TRBD2
clone_size: NA
v_call: TRBV18
cdr3_nt: TGTGCCAGCTCAACCACGACTAGCGGGAATACCTACGAGCAGTACTTC
cdr3_aa: CASSTTTSGNTYEQYF

j_call: TRBJ2-1
d_call: NA
clone_size: NA
v_call: TRBV28
cdr3_nt: TGTGCCAGCCTAGACGGGTTACGCAATGAGCAGTTCTTC
cdr3_aa: CASLDGLRNEQFF

j_call: TRBJ1-5
d_call: NA
clone_size: few
v_call: TRBV7-7
cdr3_nt: TGTGCCAGCAGCCCTTCCCCACGGCAGGGGATGGGGTCGTATCAGCCCCAGCATTTT
cdr3_aa: CASSPSPRQGMGSYQPQHF

j_call: TRBJ2-1
d_call: TRBD2
clone_size: NA
v_call: TRBV27
cdr3_nt: TGTGCCAGCAGGGCGGGACTATCGGATGGGGAGCAGTTCTTC
cdr3_aa: CASRAGLSDGEQFF

j_call: TRBJ1-1
d_call: NA
clone_size: NA
v_call: TRBV7-8
cdr3_nt: TGTGCCAGCAGCTTAGGTGGCGTCCAGGGGTACACTGAAGCTTTCTTT
cdr3_aa: CASSLGGVQGYTEAFF

j_call: TRBJ2-7
d_call: NA
clone_size: NA
v_call: TRBV7-2
cdr3_nt: TGTGCCAGCAGCTTTACAACCTACGAGCAGTACTTC
cdr3_aa: CASSFTTYEQYF

j_call: TRBJ2-1
d_call: NA
clone_size: NA
v_call: TRBV3-1/TRBV3-2
cdr3_nt: TGTGCCAGCAGCCAAGGTGGGGGCCGCTCCTACAATGAGCAGTTCTTC
cdr3_aa: CASSQGGGRSYNEQFF

j_call: TRBJ2-1
d_call: NA
clone_size: NA
v_call: TRBV9
cdr3_nt: TGTGCCAGCAGCACAGCGGTCCTTCCCTACAATGAGCAGTTCTTC
cdr3_aa: CASSTAVLPYNEQFF

j_call: TRBJ2-7
d_call: TRBD1
clone_size: NA
v_call: TRBV19
cdr3_nt: TGTGCCAGTAGCAATACCAAGAAAGGACAGGGCTTACCCTACGAGCAGTACTTC
cdr3_aa: CASSNTKKGQGLPYEQYF

j_call: TRBJ2-2
d_call: TRBD2
clone_size: NA
v_call: TRBV19
cdr3_nt: TGTGCCAGTAGTATGACCGGGACTAGTAACACCGGGGAGCTGTTTTTT
cdr3_aa: CASSMTGTSNTGELFF

j_call: TRBJ1-1
d_call: NA
clone_size: NA
v_call: TRBV7-2
cdr3_nt: TGTGCCAGCAGCTTAGCGTCAGGCTCGAACACTGAAGCTTTCTTT
cdr3_aa: CASSLASGSNTEAFF

j_call: TRBJ2-3
d_call: NA
clone_size: few
v_call: TRBV25-1
cdr3_nt: TGTGCCAGCAGTGCGTCGGGAGAAGATACGCAGTATTTT
cdr3_aa: CASSASGEDTQYF

j_call: TRBJ2-1
d_call: NA
clone_size: NA
v_call: TRBV29-1
cdr3_nt: TGCAGCGTTCTAGCCGCCCCGGATAACAATGAGCAGTTCTTC
cdr3_aa: CSVLAAPDNNEQFF

j_call: TRBJ2-1
d_call: NA
clone_size: NA
v_call: TRBV1
cdr3_nt: TGCACCAGCAGCCAGCTCGGGACTAGGGCGAATGAGCAGTTCTTC
cdr3_aa: CTSSQLGTRANEQFF

j_call: TRBJ2-6
d_call: NA
clone_size: NA
v_call: TRBV20-1
cdr3_nt: TGCAGTGCTAGTCTACCCCGTGGGGCCAACGTCCTGACTTTC
cdr3_aa: CSASLPRGANVLTF

j_call: TRBJ2-7
d_call: NA
clone_size: NA
v_call: TRBV11-2
cdr3_nt: TGTGCCAGCAGCTTAGAGTCTAGTAGCCGGCAGTACTTC
cdr3_aa: CASSLESSSRQYF

j_call: TRBJ2-3
d_call: TRBD1
clone_size: NA
v_call: TRBV11-2
cdr3_nt: TGTGCCAGCAGCCCACCGCCAGGGGGCCGGACAGATACGCAGTATTTT
cdr3_aa: CASSPPPGGRTDTQYF

j_call: TRBJ2-1
d_call: NA
clone_size: NA
v_call: TRBV14
cdr3_nt: TGTGCCAGCAGCCCCGCCCTAGGAATCAATGAGCAGTTCTTC
cdr3_aa: CASSPALGINEQFF

j_call: TRBJ2-2
d_call: TRBD2
clone_size: NA
v_call: TRBV5-4
cdr3_nt: TGTGCCAGCAGCTCTAGCGGGGCGAACACCGGGGAGCTGTTTTTT
cdr3_aa: CASSSSGANTGELFF

j_call: TRBJ1-2
d_call: TRBD1
clone_size: NA
v_call: TRBV6-5
cdr3_nt: TGTGCCAGCAGAGATACAGGGGGAGCTAACTATGGCTACACCTTC
cdr3_aa: CASRDTGGANYGYTF

j_call: TRBJ2-1
d_call: NA
clone_size: NA
v_call: TRBV4-2
cdr3_nt: TGTGCCAGCAGCCAAGGTGTAGTGGGGGGCTCCTACAATGAGCAGTTCTTC
cdr3_aa: CASSQGVVGGSYNEQFF

j_call: TRBJ2-1
d_call: TRBD1
clone_size: NA
v_call: TRBV5-1
cdr3_nt: TGCGCCAGCAGCTTGGTCGCGACAGGGGAAGGTGAGCAGTTCTTC
cdr3_aa: CASSLVATGEGEQFF

j_call: TRBJ1-5
d_call: NA
clone_size: NA
v_call: TRBV12-3/TRBV12-4
cdr3_nt: TGTGCCAGCAGTTTTCCTCCTAGTCAGCCCCAGCATTTT
cdr3_aa: CASSFPPSQPQHF

j_call: TRBJ2-1
d_call: NA
clone_size: NA
v_call: TRBV6-5
cdr3_nt: TGTGCCAGCAGTTTCAAACAACAGGGAAATGAGCAGTTCTTC
cdr3_aa: CASSFKQQGNEQFF

j_call: TRBJ2-1
d_call: NA
clone_size: NA
v_call: TRBV6-5
cdr3_nt: TGTGCCAGCGGGCTAGCGTCTAACAATGAGCAGTTCTTC
cdr3_aa: CASGLASNNEQFF

j_call: TRBJ1-4
d_call: NA
clone_size: NA
v_call: TRBV28
cdr3_nt: TGTGCCAGCAGCTCTAGGCGTGAAAAACTGTTTTTT
cdr3_aa: CASSSRREKLFF

j_call: TRBJ1-1
d_call: NA
clone_size: once
v_call: TRBV27
cdr3_nt: TGTGCCAGCAGCTCAGGCTTGAACACTGAAGCTTTCTTT
cdr3_aa: CASSSGLNTEAFF

j_call: TRBJ2-1
d_call: TRBD2
clone_size: NA
v_call: TRBV27
cdr3_nt: TGTGCCAGCAAACGATGGGGGACTAGCGGGCGAGTCTACAATGAGCAGTTCTTC
cdr3_aa: CASKRWGTSGRVYNEQFF

j_call: TRBJ1-2
d_call: TRBD1
clone_size: once
v_call: TRBV19
cdr3_nt: TGTGCCAGTATGCCCCTTGAGCTCGGACAGGGGGACTATGGCTACACCTTC
cdr3_aa: CASMPLELGQGDYGYTF

j_call: TRBJ2-2
d_call: TRBD2
clone_size: NA
v_call: TRBV5-1
cdr3_nt: TGCGCCAGCTGGGGCGGGAGTCAGAACACCGGGGAGCTGTTTTTT
cdr3_aa: CASWGGSQNTGELFF

j_call: TRBJ1-6
d_call: NA
clone_size: NA
v_call: TRBV7-2
cdr3_nt: TGTGCCAGCAGCCGCGGGATCTATAATTCACCCCTCCACTTT
cdr3_aa: CASSRGIYNSPLHF

j_call: TRBJ1-3
d_call: NA
clone_size: NA
v_call: TRBV18
cdr3_nt: TGTGCCAGCTCACCCGGCAGGGAAAGTTCTGGAAACACCATATATTTT
cdr3_aa: CASSPGRESSGNTIYF

j_call: TRBJ2-1
d_call: NA
clone_size: NA
v_call: TRBV7-9
cdr3_nt: TGTGCCACCCCGCGGAGGGGGGGGAATTACAATGAGCAGTTCTTC
cdr3_aa: CATPRRGGNYNEQFF

j_call: TRBJ2-5
d_call: NA
clone_size: NA
v_call: TRBV7-9
cdr3_nt: TGTGCCAGCAGCTTTGGGAGAGAGACCCAGTACTTC
cdr3_aa: CASSFGRETQYF

j_call: TRBJ1-5
d_call: NA
clone_size: few
v_call: TRBV6-5
cdr3_nt: TGTGCCAGCAGTTACCGGGGGTTTCAGCCCCAGCATTTT
cdr3_aa: CASSYRGFQPQHF

j_call: TRBJ2-3
d_call: NA
clone_size: NA
v_call: TRBV5-1
cdr3_nt: TGCGCCAGCAGCTTGCTAGCGCCGGGCACAGATACGCAGTATTTT
cdr3_aa: CASSLLAPGTDTQYF

j_call: TRBJ2-1
d_call: NA
clone_size: NA
v_call: TRBV6-5
cdr3_nt: TGTGCCAGCAGGGGAGCAGCGTCTGGTCAGCAGTTCTTC
cdr3_aa: CASRGAASGQQFF

j_call: TRBJ2-5
d_call: TRBD2
clone_size: NA
v_call: TRBV24-1
cdr3_nt: TGTGCCACCAGTGACGCCCTAGCGGGCGTACAAGAGACCCAGTACTTC
cdr3_aa: CATSDALAGVQETQYF

j_call: TRBJ2-2
d_call: TRBD2
clone_size: NA
v_call: TRBV9
cdr3_nt: TGTGCCAGCAGCCGGACTAGCGGGTTAAACACCGGGGAGCTGTTTTTT
cdr3_aa: CASSRTSGLNTGELFF

j_call: TRBJ2-7
d_call: TRBD1
clone_size: NA
v_call: TRBV27
cdr3_nt: TGTGCCAGCAGAGGACAGGGTGCCGACGAGCAGTACTTC
cdr3_aa: CASRGQGADEQYF

j_call: TRBJ1-6
d_call: NA
clone_size: NA
v_call: TRBV28
cdr3_nt: TGTGCCAGCAGCTACCCTAATTCACCCCTCCACTTT
cdr3_aa: CASSYPNSPLHF

j_call: TRBJ2-1
d_call: NA
clone_size: NA
v_call: TRBV28
cdr3_nt: TGTGCCAGCAGCCCATCGGGAACGTGGAATGAGCAGTTCTTC
cdr3_aa: CASSPSGTWNEQFF

j_call: TRBJ2-3
d_call: NA
clone_size: NA
v_call: TRBV7-2
cdr3_nt: TGTGCCAGCAGCTTAGGCACTACCCCAGATACGCAGTATTTT
cdr3_aa: CASSLGTTPDTQYF